The T cell receptor beta chain described here comes from a study of T cells after somatic rescue of genetic block. The data were produced by immunoSEQ multiplex PCR, yet TCRdb's version contains in-frame clones alone and is incomplete. The table records approximately 78,000 clones, under 95% of them present only once. The TCR sequence derives from a man aged 30-40 years. Material: peripheral blood mononuclear cells (PBMCs).

Written as DNA, the CDR3 is TGTGCCAGCAGCCCCGGGGTCCTCTATGGCTACACCTTC. It yields the protein CASSPGVLYGYTF. The chain carries TRBV6-5 and TRBJ1-2, with unresolved D. This CDR3 spans 13 amino acids. Looked up from germline, CDR1 is MNHEY and CDR2 is SVGAGI. Between the trimmed V and J ends, which lost 6 bases and 4 bases, there was a span of 12 bases.